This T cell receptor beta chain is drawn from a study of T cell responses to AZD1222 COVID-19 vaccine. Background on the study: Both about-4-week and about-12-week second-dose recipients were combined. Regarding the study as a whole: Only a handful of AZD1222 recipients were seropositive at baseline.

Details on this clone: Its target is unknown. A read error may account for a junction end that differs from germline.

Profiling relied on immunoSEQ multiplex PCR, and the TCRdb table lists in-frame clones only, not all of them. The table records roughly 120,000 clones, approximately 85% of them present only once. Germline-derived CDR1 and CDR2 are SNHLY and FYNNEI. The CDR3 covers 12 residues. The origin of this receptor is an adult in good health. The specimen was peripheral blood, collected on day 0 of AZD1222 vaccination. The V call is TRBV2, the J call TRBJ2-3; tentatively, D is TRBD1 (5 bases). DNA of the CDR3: TGTGCCAGCAGCGAAGGGGTAGATACGCAGTATTTT. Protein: CASSEGVDTQYF.